The T cell receptor beta chain under discussion was sequenced for a study of T cells in Graves' hyperthyroidism and ophthalmopathy. The wider study: Any treatment followed the collection of peripheral blood at initial diagnosis. Overall study findings and caveats: A 13 V-J signature model discriminated ophthalmopathy versus stable hyperthyroidism.

TCR beta CDR3 sequences were amplified from RNA transcripts. The HTBI set primed first-round TCR CDR3 RT-PCR. TCRdb re-called the multiplex PCR reads through MiXCR, storing one row per CDR3 protein. Of approximately 720,000 distinct CDR3 sequences in the sample, under 20% were seen once. For this clonotype: Its antigen remains unknown.

The V gene end was trimmed by 7 bases and the J gene end by 2 bases; junction bases not matched to a gene: 5. This CDR3 region has 14 residues. Germline values: CDR1 LNHDA, CDR2 SQIVND (reference sequence). Exclusion of a patient resulted from uncontrolled infection, other autoimmune disease, pregnancy or lactation. Clinical symptoms, serum thyroxine and TRAb, thyroid ultrasound and orbital computed tomography together formed the diagnostic basis. This clonotype originated in a woman aged 45 to 65 with Graves' hyperthyroidism that later progressed to Graves' ophthalmopathy. The source material was blood. The chain links TRBV19 to TRBJ1-1, with TRBD1 matching 9 bases. Written as DNA, the CDR3 is TGTGCCAGTAAGGGGACAGGGTTTAACACTGAAGCTTTCTTT. Its translation is CASKGTGFNTEAFF.